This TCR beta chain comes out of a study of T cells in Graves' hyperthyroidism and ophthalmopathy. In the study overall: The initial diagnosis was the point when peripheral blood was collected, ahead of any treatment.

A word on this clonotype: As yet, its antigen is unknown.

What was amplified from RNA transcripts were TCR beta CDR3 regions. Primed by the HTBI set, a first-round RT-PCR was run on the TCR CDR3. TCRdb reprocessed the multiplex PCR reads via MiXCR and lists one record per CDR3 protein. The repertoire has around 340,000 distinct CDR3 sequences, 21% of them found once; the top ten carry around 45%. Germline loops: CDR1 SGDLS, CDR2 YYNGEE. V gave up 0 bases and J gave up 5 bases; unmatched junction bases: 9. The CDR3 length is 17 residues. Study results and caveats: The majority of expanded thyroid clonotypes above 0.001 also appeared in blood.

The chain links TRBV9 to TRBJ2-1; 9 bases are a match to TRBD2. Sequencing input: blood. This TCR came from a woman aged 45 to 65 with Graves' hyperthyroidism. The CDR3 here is CASSVDPPSGVDNEQFF. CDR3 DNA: TGTGCCAGCAGCGTAGACCCCCCTAGCGGGGTCGACAATGAGCAGTTCTTC. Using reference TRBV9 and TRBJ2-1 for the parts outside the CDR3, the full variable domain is DSGVTQTPKHLITATGQRVTLRCSPRSGDLSVYWYQQSLDQGLQFLIQYYNGEERAKGNILERFSAQQFPDLHSELNLSSLELGDSALYFCASSVDPPSGVDNEQFFGPGTRLTVL.